This T cell receptor beta chain was recorded in a study of cytomegalovirus exposure and HLA in healthy donors. Note on this clone: Its specificity is unknown. Its ends do not fully match the called genes, so a read error is possible.

Germline CDR1 MNHEY, CDR2 SMNVEV (reference sequence). The CDR3 contains 14 residues. A multiplex PCR was run with 60 Vbeta primers and 13 Jbeta primers. The protocol was immunoSEQ multiplex PCR, while the TCRdb copy is restricted to in-frame clones and leaves out a portion. Counted here are approximately 170,000 clones, around 86% occurring once; the ten biggest clones make up less than 5%. Study-wide results and limits: Later work associated roughly 17,000 TCR beta sequences with HLA alleles at 0.05 false discovery rate.

The sequenced sample consisted of PBMCs. The rearrangement links TRBV27 to TRBJ1-2; D gene uncertain. This clonotype originated in a man aged 50 or older in good health and CMV-seropositive. The CDR3 DNA sequence: TGTGCCAGCAGTTTATCGGCCGGAGGCTATGGCTACGCCTTC. This gives the protein CASSLSAGGYGYAF.